Detailed here is one TCR beta chain. In germline, CDR1 is SGHDN, CDR2 FVKESK. V lost 2 bases and J lost 3; bases outside the gene matches: 12. The CDR3 is made up of 18 amino acids. Enrollment of patients from Seattle took place during active infection, with longitudinal follow-up. The data are from a study of blood T cell repertoires in COVID-19. Study information: Some COVID-19 samples were acute and others convalescent; all came from the United States, Italy and Spain.

Per the authors' pipeline: Nucleated cell number was recorded as an estimate derived from reference gene primer amplification. Libraries were prepared by immunoSEQ multiplex PCR; TCRdb keeps only in-frame clonotypes and omits some of them. V and J calls plus clone size are reproduced from that table; the DNA served to infer D and trimming. The table shows more than 150,000 clones, with more than 80% occurring only once. The chain carries TRBV14 and TRBJ2-2, with 7 bases fitting TRBD1. The sequenced material came from peripheral blood. This sequence originates from an elderly woman with COVID-19, enrolled during active disease. The CDR3 sequence is CASSQRGQVIIYTGELFF. CDR3 sequence (DNA): TGTGCCAGCAGCCAACGCGGACAGGTAATAATATACACCGGGGAGCTGTTTTTT.